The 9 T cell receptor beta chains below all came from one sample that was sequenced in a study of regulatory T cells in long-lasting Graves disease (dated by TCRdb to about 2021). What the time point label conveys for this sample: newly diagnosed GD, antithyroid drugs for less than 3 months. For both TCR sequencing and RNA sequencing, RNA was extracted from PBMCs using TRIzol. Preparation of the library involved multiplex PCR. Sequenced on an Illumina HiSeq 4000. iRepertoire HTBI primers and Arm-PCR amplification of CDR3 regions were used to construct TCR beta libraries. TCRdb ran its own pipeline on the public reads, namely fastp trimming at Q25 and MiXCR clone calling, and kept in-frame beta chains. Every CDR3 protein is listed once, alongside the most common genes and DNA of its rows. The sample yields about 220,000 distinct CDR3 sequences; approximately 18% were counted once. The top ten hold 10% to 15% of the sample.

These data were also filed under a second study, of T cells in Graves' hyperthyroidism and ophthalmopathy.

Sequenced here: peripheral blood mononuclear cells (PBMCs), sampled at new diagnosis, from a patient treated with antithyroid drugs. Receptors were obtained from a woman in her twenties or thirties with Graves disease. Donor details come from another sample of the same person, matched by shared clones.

The CDR3 bases are TGTGCCAGCAGGTCCTGGACAGGCAACACCGGGGAGCTGTTTTTT. Translation: CASRSWTGNTGELFF. J is TRBJ2-2 and V is TRBV7-6; the match to TRBD1 covers 7 bases. The germline CDR1 and CDR2 sequences are SGHVS and FNYEAQ. V shed 6 bases and J 2 bases; nucleotides not matched to a gene: 6. The CDR3 consists of 15 residues.

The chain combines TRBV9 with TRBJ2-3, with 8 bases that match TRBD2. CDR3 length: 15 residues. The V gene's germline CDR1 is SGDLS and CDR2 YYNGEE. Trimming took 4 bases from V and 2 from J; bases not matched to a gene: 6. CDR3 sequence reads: CASSISGTDTDTQYF. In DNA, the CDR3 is TGTGCCAGCAGCATTAGCGGGACCGACACAGATACGCAGTATTTT.

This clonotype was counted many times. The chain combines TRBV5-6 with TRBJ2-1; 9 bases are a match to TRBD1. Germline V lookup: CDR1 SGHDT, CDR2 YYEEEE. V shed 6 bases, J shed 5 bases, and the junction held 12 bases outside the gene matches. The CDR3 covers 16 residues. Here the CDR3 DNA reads TGTGCCAGCATTCTATTCGGGACAGGGAAACACAATGAGCAGTTCTTC. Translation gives CASILFGTGKHNEQFF.

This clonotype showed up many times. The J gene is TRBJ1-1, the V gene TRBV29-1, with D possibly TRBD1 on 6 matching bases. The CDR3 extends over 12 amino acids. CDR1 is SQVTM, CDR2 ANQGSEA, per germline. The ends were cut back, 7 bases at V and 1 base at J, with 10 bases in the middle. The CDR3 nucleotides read TGCAGCGCTTTACAGGGGAACACTGAAGCTTTCTTT. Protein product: CSALQGNTEAFF.

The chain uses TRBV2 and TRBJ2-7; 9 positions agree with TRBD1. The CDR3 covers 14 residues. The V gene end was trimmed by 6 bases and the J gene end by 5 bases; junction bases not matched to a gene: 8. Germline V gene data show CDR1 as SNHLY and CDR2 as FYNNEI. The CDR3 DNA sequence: TGTGCCAGCAGCTTTGGGACAGGGTCCCACGAGCAGTACTTC. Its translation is CASSFGTGSHEQYF. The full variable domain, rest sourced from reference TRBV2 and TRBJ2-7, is EPEVTQTPSHQVTQMGQEVILRCVPISNHLYFYWYRQILGQKVEFLVSFYNNEISEKSEIFDDQFSVERPDGSNFTLKIRSTKLEDSAMYFCASSFGTGSHEQYFGPGTRLTVT.

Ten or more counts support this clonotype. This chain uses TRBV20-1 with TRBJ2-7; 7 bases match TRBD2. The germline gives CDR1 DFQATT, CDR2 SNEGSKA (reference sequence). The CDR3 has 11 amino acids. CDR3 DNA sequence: TGCACCGGGGGAGGGTTTAACGAGCAGTACTTC. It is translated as CTGGGFNEQYF.

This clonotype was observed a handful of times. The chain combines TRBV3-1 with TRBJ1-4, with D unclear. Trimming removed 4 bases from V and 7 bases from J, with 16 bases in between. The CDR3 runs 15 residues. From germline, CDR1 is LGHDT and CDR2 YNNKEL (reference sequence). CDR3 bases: TGTGCCAGCAGCCGCGGACCCCGTGGGAGTGAAAAACTGTTTTTT. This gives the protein CASSRGPRGSEKLFF.

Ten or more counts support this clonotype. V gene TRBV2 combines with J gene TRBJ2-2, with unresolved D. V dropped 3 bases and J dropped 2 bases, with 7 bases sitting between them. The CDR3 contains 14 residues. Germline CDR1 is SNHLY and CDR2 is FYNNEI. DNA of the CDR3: TGTGCCAGCAGTGAGGTCAGAAACACCGGGGAGCTGTTTTTT. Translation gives CASSEVRNTGELFF.

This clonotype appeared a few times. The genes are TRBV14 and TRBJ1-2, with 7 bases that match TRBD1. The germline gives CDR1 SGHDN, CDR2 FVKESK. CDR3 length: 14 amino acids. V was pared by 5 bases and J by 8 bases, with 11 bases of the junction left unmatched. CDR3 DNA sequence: TGTGCCAGCAGCGAACAGGGGCCCCGGGGGGGCTACACCTTC. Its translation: CASSEQGPRGGYTF.